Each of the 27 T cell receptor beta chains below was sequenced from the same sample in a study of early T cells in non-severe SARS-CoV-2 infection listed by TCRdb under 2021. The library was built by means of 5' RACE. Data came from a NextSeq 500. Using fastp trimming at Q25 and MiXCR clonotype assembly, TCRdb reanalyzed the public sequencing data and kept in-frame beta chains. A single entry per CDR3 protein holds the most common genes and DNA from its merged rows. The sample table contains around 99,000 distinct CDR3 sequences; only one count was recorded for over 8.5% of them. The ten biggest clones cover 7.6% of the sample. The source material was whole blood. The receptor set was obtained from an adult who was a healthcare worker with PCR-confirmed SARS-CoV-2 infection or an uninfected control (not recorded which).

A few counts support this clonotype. This CDR3 is CASSPDRFREQFF. The DNA of the CDR3 is TGTGCCAGCAGCCCAGACCGATTTAGGGAGCAGTTCTTC. The chain links TRBV7-7 to TRBJ2-1; no clear D gene. V lost 5 bases, J lost 10 bases, and 15 bases lay in between. This CDR3 has 13 amino acids. The V gene's germline CDR1 is SSHAT and CDR2 FNYEAQ (reference sequence).

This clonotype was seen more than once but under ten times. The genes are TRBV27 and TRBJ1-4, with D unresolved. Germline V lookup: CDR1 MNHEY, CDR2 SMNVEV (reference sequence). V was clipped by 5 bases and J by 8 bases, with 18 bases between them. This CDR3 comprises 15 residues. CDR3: CASSPTSEVWEKLFF. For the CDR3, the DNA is TGTGCCAGCAGTCCCACCTCGGAGGTGTGGGAAAAACTGTTTTTT.

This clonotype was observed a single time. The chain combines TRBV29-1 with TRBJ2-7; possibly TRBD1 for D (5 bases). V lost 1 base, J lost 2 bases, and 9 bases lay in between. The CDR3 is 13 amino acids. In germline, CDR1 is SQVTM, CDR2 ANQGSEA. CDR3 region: CSVEGGRAYEQYF. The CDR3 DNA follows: TGCAGCGTTGAAGGGGGCAGAGCCTACGAGCAGTACTTC.

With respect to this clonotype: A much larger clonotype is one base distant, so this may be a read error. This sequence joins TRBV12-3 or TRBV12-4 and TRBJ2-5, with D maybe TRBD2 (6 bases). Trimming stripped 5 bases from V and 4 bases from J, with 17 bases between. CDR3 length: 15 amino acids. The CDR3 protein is CASSGRRGRRETQYF. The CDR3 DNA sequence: TGTGCCAGCAGTGGAAGGAGAGGGAGGAGAGAGACCCAGTACTTC.

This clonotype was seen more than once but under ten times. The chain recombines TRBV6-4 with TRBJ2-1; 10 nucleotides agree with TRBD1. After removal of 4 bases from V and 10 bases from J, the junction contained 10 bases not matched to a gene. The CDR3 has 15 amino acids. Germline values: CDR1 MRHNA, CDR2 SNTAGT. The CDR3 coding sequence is TGTGCCAGCAGTGCCGGGACAGGGGAATTTATGGAGCAGTTCTTC. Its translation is CASSAGTGEFMEQFF.

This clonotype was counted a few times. CDR3 DNA: TGTGCCAGCAGTTTAATTCCGTGTGGATTCGCTATCTACGACGAGCAGTACTTC. Its translation: CASSLIPCGFAIYDEQYF. The genes are TRBV27 and TRBJ2-7; D ambiguous. In germline, CDR1 is MNHEY, CDR2 SMNVEV (reference sequence). The CDR3 is 18 residues long. The V gene lost 2 bases and the J gene lost 5 bases, with 25 bases spanning the gap.

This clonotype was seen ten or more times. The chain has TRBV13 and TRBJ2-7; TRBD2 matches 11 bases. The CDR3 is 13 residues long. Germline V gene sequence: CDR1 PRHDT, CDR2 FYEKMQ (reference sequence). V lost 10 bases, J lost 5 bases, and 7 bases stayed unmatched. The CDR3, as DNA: TGTGCCACCGCTAGCGGGAGGTGGGACGAGCAGTACTTC. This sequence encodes CATASGRWDEQYF. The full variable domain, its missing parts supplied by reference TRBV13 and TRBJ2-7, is AAGVIQSPRHLIKEKRETATLKCYPIPRHDTVYWYQQGPGQDPQFLISFYEKMQSDKGSIPDRFSAQQFSDYHSELNMSSLELGDSALYFCATASGRWDEQYFGPGTRLTVT.

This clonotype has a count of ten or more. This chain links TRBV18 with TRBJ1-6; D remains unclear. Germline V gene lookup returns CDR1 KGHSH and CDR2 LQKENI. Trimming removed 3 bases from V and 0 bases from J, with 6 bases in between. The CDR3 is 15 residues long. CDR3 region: CASSPAISYNSPLHF. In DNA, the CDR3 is TGTGCCAGCTCACCGGCCATCTCCTATAATTCACCCCTCCACTTT.

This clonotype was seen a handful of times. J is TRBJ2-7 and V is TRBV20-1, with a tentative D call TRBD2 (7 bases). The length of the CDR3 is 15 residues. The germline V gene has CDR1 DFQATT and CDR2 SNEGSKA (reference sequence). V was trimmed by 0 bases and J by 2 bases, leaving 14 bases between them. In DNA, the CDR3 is TGCAGTGCTAGAGATAGGAGAGGGGGGGCCTACGAGCAGTACTTC. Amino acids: CSARDRRGGAYEQYF.

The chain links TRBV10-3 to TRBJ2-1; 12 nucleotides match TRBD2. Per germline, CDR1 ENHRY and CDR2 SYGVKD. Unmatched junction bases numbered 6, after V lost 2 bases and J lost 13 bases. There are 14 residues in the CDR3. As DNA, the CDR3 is TGTGCCATCAGTGAGGGGCGGACTAGCGGGACCCAGTTCTTC. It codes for CAISEGRTSGTQFF.

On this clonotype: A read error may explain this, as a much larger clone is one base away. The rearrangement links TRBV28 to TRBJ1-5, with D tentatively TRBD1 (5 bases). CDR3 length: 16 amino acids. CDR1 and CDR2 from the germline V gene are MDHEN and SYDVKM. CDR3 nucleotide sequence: TGTGCCAGCAGTTTAAGTGGGGGGTTAGGCGATCATCCCCAGCATTTT. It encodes CASSLSGGLGDHPQHF.

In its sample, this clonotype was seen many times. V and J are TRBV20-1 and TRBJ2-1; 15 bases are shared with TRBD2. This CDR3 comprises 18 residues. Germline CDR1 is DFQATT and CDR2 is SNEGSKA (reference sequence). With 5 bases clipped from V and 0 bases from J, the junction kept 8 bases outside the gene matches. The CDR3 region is CSALTGLAGGSSYNEQFF. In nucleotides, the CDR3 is TGCAGTGCTTTAACAGGACTAGCGGGAGGGAGCTCCTACAATGAGCAGTTCTTC.

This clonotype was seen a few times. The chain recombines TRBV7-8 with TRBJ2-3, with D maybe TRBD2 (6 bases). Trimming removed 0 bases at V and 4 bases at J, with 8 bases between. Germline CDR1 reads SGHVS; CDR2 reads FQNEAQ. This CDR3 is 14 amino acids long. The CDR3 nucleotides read TGTGCCAGCAGCTTAGCGCGGGGAGCAGATACGCAGTATTTT. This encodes CASSLARGADTQYF.

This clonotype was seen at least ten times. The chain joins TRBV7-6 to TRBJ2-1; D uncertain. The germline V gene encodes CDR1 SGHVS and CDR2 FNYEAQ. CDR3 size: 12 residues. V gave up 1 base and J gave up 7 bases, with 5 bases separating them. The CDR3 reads CASSLGRNEQFF. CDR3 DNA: TGTGCCAGCAGCTTAGGGCGGAATGAGCAGTTCTTC.

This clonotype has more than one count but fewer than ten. CDR3 bases: TGTGCCAGCAGCTTATTCAGCTCTGGGGCCAACGTCCTGACTTTC. It translates to CASSLFSSGANVLTF. The rearrangement links TRBV11-2 to TRBJ2-6, with D hard to call. The CDR3 is 15 residues long. With 2 bases removed from V and 0 bases from J, the gap between germline ends came to 5 bases. Germline V gene data show CDR1 as SGHAT and CDR2 as FQNNGV.

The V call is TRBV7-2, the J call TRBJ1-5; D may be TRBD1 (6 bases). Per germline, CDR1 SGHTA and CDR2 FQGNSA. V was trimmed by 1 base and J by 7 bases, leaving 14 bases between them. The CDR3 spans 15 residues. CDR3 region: CASSLVPTGKQPQHF. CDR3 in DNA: TGTGCCAGCAGCTTAGTACCAACAGGGAAACAGCCCCAGCATTTT.

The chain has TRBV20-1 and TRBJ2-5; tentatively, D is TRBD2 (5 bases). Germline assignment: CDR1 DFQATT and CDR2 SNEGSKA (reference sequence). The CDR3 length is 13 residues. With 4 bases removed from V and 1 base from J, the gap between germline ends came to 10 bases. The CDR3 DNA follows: TGCAGTGCTACGACTACTCTCCAAGAGACCCAGTACTTC. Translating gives CSATTTLQETQYF.

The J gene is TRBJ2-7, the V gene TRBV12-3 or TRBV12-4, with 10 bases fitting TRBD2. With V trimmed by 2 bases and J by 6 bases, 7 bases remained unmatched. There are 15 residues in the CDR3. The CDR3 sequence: CASSLRSSGRFEQYF. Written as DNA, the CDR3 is TGTGCCAGCAGTTTAAGGTCTAGCGGGAGATTCGAGCAGTACTTC.

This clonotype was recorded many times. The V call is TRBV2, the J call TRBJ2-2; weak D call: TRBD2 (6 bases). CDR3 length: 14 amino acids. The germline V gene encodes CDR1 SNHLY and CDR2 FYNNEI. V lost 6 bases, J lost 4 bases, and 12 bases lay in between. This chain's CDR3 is CASRGGSGTGELFF. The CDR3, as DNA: TGTGCCAGCAGGGGGGGATCGGGCACCGGGGAGCTGTTTTTT.

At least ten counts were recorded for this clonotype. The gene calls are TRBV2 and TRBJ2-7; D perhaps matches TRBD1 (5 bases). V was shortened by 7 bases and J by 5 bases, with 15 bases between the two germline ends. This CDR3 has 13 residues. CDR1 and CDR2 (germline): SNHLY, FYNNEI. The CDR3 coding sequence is TGTGCCAGCATTACCAGGGCAGAAAACGAGCAGTACTTC. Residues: CASITRAENEQYF.

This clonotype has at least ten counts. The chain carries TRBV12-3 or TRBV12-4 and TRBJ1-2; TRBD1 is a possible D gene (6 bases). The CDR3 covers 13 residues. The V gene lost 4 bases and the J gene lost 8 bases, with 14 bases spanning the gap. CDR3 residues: CASSSNRVGGYTF. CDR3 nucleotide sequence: TGTGCCAGCAGTTCTAACAGGGTAGGCGGCTACACCTTC.

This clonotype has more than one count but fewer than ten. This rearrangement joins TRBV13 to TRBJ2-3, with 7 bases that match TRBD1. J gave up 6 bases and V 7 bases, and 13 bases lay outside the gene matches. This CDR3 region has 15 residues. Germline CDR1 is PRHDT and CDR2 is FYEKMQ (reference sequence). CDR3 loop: CASTTGAYRSDTQYF. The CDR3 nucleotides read TGTGCCAGCACCACAGGGGCTTATAGATCCGATACGCAGTATTTT.

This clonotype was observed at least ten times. In nucleotides, the CDR3 is TGTGCCAGCAAAGCTAGCCTAAAGGATGAGCAGTTCTTC. Its protein is CASKASLKDEQFF. The chain links TRBV27 to TRBJ2-1; TRBD2 might be the D (5 bases). This CDR3 is built from 13 residues. Germline V gene lookup returns CDR1 MNHEY and CDR2 SMNVEV (reference sequence). Trimming left V 7 bases short and J 8 bases short, with 15 bases between.

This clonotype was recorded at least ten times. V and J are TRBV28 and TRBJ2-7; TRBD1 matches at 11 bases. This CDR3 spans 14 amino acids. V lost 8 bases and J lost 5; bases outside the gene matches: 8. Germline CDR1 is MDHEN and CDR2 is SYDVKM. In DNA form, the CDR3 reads TGTGCCAGCGCCAACCGGGACAGGGGGAACGAGCAGTACTTC. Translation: CASANRDRGNEQYF.

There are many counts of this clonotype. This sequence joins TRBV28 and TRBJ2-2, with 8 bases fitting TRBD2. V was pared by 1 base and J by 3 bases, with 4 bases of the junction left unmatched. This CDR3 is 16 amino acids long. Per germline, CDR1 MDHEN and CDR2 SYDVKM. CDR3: CASSLFPREDTGELFF. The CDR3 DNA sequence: TGTGCCAGCAGTTTATTCCCGCGGGAGGACACCGGGGAGCTGTTTTTT.

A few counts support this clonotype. The CDR3 region is CASSVAAPARTGELFF. The CDR3 bases are TGTGCCAGCAGCGTAGCCGCGCCAGCGAGGACCGGGGAGCTGTTTTTT. The chain uses TRBV9 and TRBJ2-2, with D hard to call. The CDR3 contains 16 residues. Deletions cut 0 bases from V and 5 bases from J, with 14 bases between. Germline CDR1 SGDLS, CDR2 YYNGEE.

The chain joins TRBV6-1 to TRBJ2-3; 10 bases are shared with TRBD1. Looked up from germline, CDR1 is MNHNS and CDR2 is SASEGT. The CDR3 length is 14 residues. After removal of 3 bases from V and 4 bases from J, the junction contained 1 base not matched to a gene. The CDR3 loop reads CASSDGTGADTQYF. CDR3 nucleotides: TGTGCCAGCAGTGATGGGACAGGGGCAGATACGCAGTATTTT.